The 24 T cell receptor beta chains in this list originate from one sample, sequenced in a study of CD8+ T cells in alopecia areata. It was cDNA, reverse transcribed from extracted RNA, that served as the sequencing template. Generated by immunoSEQ multiplex PCR, the TCRdb table keeps only in-frame clones and is missing some. Seen here are 150,000 to 200,000 clones, 50% to 60% observed once, and the top ten hold 14% to 15%. Sample: CD4+ T cells sorted from blood, taken at week 0. These TCRs come from a human donor with alopecia areata.

The genes are TRBV2 and TRBJ2-5, with D hard to call. The CDR3 has 11 residues. Germline values: CDR1 SNHLY, CDR2 FYNNEI. V was trimmed by 5 bases and J by 4 bases, leaving 5 bases between them. CDR3 sequence: CASSWGETQYF. In DNA, the CDR3 is TGTGCCAGCAGTTGGGGAGAGACCCAGTACTTC.

The chain joins TRBV10-3 to TRBJ1-2; D not certain. V lost 0 bases, J lost 5 bases, and 13 bases lay in between. This CDR3 is built from 15 residues. The germline gives CDR1 ENHRY, CDR2 SYGVKD. The CDR3 loop is CAISESTGGTYGYTF. The CDR3, as DNA: TGTGCCATCAGTGAGTCGACTGGAGGAACTTATGGCTACACCTTC.

The chain is built from TRBV6-5 and TRBJ1-2; D not resolved. The CDR3 length is 14 residues. The V end lost 3 bases, the J end lost 0 bases, and 8 bases lay between the germline ends. Germline V lookup: CDR1 MNHEY, CDR2 SVGAGI. The CDR3 sequence: CASSYGGSNYGYTF. CDR3 coding DNA: TGTGCCAGCAGTTATGGAGGGTCTAACTATGGCTACACCTTC.

The rearrangement uses TRBV19 and TRBJ1-2; D possibly corresponds to TRBD1 (5 bases). V lost 9 bases to trimming and J lost 2 bases, with 13 bases between them. This CDR3 spans 13 amino acids. CDR1 LNHDA and CDR2 SQIVND come from the germline V gene (reference sequence). The CDR3 region has the DNA TGTGCCAGCAGGTGGGGCCGCAACTATGGCTACACCTTC. It translates to CASRWGRNYGYTF.

This clone was observed a handful of times. The CDR3 spells CSVGGLDTYEQYF. DNA of the CDR3: TGCAGCGTTGGAGGGTTGGACACCTACGAGCAGTACTTC. The chain employs TRBV29-1 and TRBJ2-7; D might be TRBD1 or TRBD2, each matching 5 bases. V gave up 4 bases and J gave up 2 bases, with 12 bases separating them. Germline V gene sequence: CDR1 SQVTM, CDR2 ANQGSEA. This CDR3 region has 13 residues.

This clone was counted only a few times. This sample also contains other DNA sequences that code for the same CDR3. The chain is built from TRBV5-4 and TRBJ2-2; D is unclear. This CDR3 spans 13 amino acids. Germline CDR1 SGHNT, CDR2 YYREEE (reference sequence). V was pared by 2 bases and J by 3 bases, with 5 bases between. The CDR3 sequence is CASSFRDTGELFF. CDR3 coding DNA: TGTGCCAGCAGCTTTCGGGACACCGGGGAGCTGTTTTTT.

This clone appeared a few times. The chain is built from TRBV23-1 and TRBJ2-7; D may be TRBD2 (6 bases). Being an ORF, TRBV23-1 has a function that is uncertain. V lost 2 bases, J lost 2 bases, and 16 bases lay in between. The CDR3 spans 16 residues. CDR3 in amino acids: CASSQGGSTPTYEQYF. The CDR3 coding sequence is TGCGCCAGCAGTCAAGGGGGGTCGACACCAACCTACGAGCAGTACTTC.

This chain uses TRBV5-1 with TRBJ2-2; 8 bases map to TRBD1. The V and J ends lost 1 base and 0 bases, in that order; junction bases with no gene match: 11. The CDR3 is 19 amino acids. The germline CDR1 and CDR2 sequences are SGHRS and YFSETQ. Here the CDR3 DNA reads TGCGCCAGCAGCTTGAATGGAGGGGCAGGGGGCGCGAACACCGGGGAGCTGTTTTTT. It encodes CASSLNGGAGGANTGELFF.

The gene calls are TRBV9 and TRBJ1-2, with D maybe TRBD1 (6 bases). Germline V gives CDR1 SGDLS, CDR2 YYNGEE. Trimming left V 4 bases short and J 3 bases short, with 10 bases between. The CDR3 runs to 13 residues. The CDR3 nucleotides are TGTGCCAGCAGCCCTCACAGGGACTATGGCTACACCTTC. It specifies CASSPHRDYGYTF.

The CDR3 DNA sequence: TGTGCCAGCAGTAAGGACAGCTCCTATGGCTACACCTTC. It specifies CASSKDSSYGYTF. The chain employs TRBV6-5 and TRBJ1-2; TRBD1 is a possible D gene (6 bases). Germline CDR1 MNHEY, CDR2 SVGAGI. Between the trimmed V and J ends, which lost 5 bases and 4 bases, there was a span of 11 bases. The CDR3 totals 13 residues.

In this sample, this clone turned up a few times. The CDR3 here is CASSVQSFAKNIQYF. CDR3 bases: TGTGCCAGCAGCGTACAGTCCTTTGCCAAAAACATTCAGTACTTC. The chain combines TRBV5-6 with TRBJ2-4; D is ambiguous. The CDR3 spans 15 residues. Germline CDR1 is SGHDT and CDR2 is YYEEEE. The germline V and J ends were trimmed by 4 bases and 1 base, with 12 bases remaining between them.

This clone occurred a few times. CDR3 coding DNA: TGTGCCTGGAGTGTACCCGGGAATGGTTTGGAGCAGTACTTC. This gives the protein CAWSVPGNGLEQYF. J is TRBJ2-7 and V is TRBV30, with TRBD2 as a possible D gene (5 bases). This CDR3 spans 14 amino acids. V was trimmed by 0 bases and J by 7 bases, leaving 16 bases between them. The germline V gene encodes CDR1 GTSNPN and CDR2 SVGIG (reference sequence).

This clone was counted only a few times. The chain combines TRBV7-8 with TRBJ1-4, with D unresolved. The CDR3 contains 16 residues. Germline V CDR1 and CDR2: SGHVS, FQNEAQ. The germline V and J ends were trimmed by 4 bases and 2 bases, with 14 bases remaining between them. The CDR3 is CASSSRSLGTNEKLFF. The CDR3 DNA is TGTGCCAGCAGCTCGCGGTCTCTAGGGACTAATGAAAAACTGTTTTTT.

This clone showed up many times. The CDR3: CASSLDSQTQYF. The CDR3, as DNA: TGTGCCAGCAGCTTAGATTCTCAGACCCAGTACTTC. The chain is built from TRBV7-7 and TRBJ2-5; D is undetermined. This CDR3 region has 12 residues. Per germline, CDR1 SSHAT and CDR2 FNYEAQ (reference sequence). The germline V and J ends were trimmed by 1 base and 6 bases, with 6 bases remaining between them.

The gene calls are TRBV7-9 and TRBJ2-5, with D hard to call. V dropped 1 base and J dropped 1 base, with 7 bases sitting between them. CDR3 length: 14 residues. CDR1 SEHNR and CDR2 FQNEAQ come from the germline V gene (reference sequence). The CDR3 is CASSLVGGQETQYF. The DNA for the CDR3 is TGTGCCAGCAGCTTAGTGGGCGGCCAAGAGACCCAGTACTTC.

CDR3 sequence: CASSMSRALGRKLFF. CDR3 coding DNA: TGTGCCAGTAGTATGAGCCGGGCACTGGGGAGAAAACTGTTTTTT. The V gene is TRBV19, the J gene TRBJ1-4; D gene unclear. The ends were cut back, 3 bases at V and 10 bases at J, with 18 bases in the middle. Germline CDR1 reads LNHDA; CDR2 reads SQIVND (reference sequence). This CDR3 contains 15 residues.

This chain joins TRBV29-1 and TRBJ2-7; TRBD1 might be the D (5 bases). From germline, CDR1 is SQVTM and CDR2 ANQGSEA. Trimming took 4 bases from V and 3 from J, leaving 16 bases between them. The CDR3 is 14 residues long. The CDR3 sequence: CSVVFQGQGYEQYF. CDR3 in DNA: TGCAGCGTTGTGTTCCAGGGCCAGGGCTACGAGCAGTACTTC.

The chain carries TRBV30 and TRBJ2-3, with 11 bases matching TRBD2. CDR3 length: 19 residues. Germline trimming cut 2 bases from V and 2 bases from J; bases unmatched to any gene: 15. Germline CDR1 GTSNPN, CDR2 SVGIG (reference sequence). The CDR3 DNA follows: TGTGCCTGGAGTCCGCTACTAGCGGGGGTTCTTACTTTCACAGATACGCAGTATTTT. Translating gives CAWSPLLAGVLTFTDTQYF.

This chain joins TRBV30 and TRBJ1-6; D not resolved. V was cut by 7 bases and J by 14 bases, with 18 bases left in between. The CDR3 spans 12 residues. Germline loops: CDR1 GTSNPN, CDR2 SVGIG (reference sequence). The CDR3 reads CASGVDLGTLHF. The DNA of the CDR3 is TGTGCCTCCGGAGTGGATTTGGGAACCCTCCACTTT. The full variable domain, its missing parts supplied by reference TRBV30 and TRBJ1-6, is SQTIHQWPATLVQPVGSPLSLECTVEGTSNPNLYWYRQAAGRGLQLLFYSVGIGQISSEVPQNLSASRPQDRQFILSSKKLLLSDSGFYLCASGVDLGTLHFGNGTRLTVT.

This clone has only a few counts. The chain has TRBV10-2 and TRBJ1-2; perhaps TRBD1 as D (6 bases). The CDR3 is 11 residues long. Germline loops: CDR1 WSHSY, CDR2 SAAADI. Trimming left V 5 bases short and J 8 bases short, with 9 bases between. The CDR3 bases are TGCGCCAGCAGTACAGGGTGGGGCTACACCTTC. Residues: CASSTGWGYTF.

The chain is built from TRBV30 and TRBJ1-5; D may be TRBD1 (6 bases). Germline values: CDR1 GTSNPN, CDR2 SVGIG (reference sequence). The CDR3 length is 16 residues. V lost 0 bases and J 0 bases, leaving 12 bases between the germline ends. CDR3 residues: CAWSVPGQYSNQPQHF. The CDR3 DNA follows: TGTGCCTGGAGTGTACCTGGACAGTATAGCAATCAGCCCCAGCATTTT.

The chain employs TRBV11-2 and TRBJ1-1; D unclear. This CDR3 has 13 amino acids. Trimming stripped 0 bases from V and 9 bases from J, with 11 bases between. CDR1 and CDR2 (germline): SGHAT, FQNNGV. CDR3 protein: CASSLDPQAKAFF. The CDR3 bases are TGTGCCAGCAGCTTAGATCCCCAGGCGAAAGCTTTCTTT.

This chain connects TRBV11-2 to TRBJ1-1, with 12 bases fitting TRBD1. Trimming removed 5 bases from V and 5 bases from J; junction bases left unmatched: 6. CDR1 SGHAT and CDR2 FQNNGV come from the germline V gene. The CDR3 runs to 15 residues. CDR3 bases: TGTGCCAGCAGCGGGACAGGGGGCGCGAGGACTGAAGCTTTCTTT. Translating it yields CASSGTGGARTEAFF.

The J gene is TRBJ2-4, the V gene TRBV30; perhaps TRBD2 as D (7 bases). V dropped 0 bases and J dropped 6 bases, with 15 bases sitting between them. The V gene's germline CDR1 is GTSNPN and CDR2 SVGIG (reference sequence). This CDR3 spans 15 amino acids. For the CDR3, the DNA is TGTGCCTGGAGTGTCTTTGGGGGGGCCGTAAACATTCAGTACTTC. It specifies CAWSVFGGAVNIQYF.